The T cell receptor (beta chain) under discussion was sequenced for a study of cytomegalovirus exposure and HLA in healthy donors (dated by TCRdb to the late 2010s). Background for the entire study: An earlier analysis of approximately 590 of the donors reported approximately 300 Gb of sequence data and roughly 100 million unique TCR beta sequences from about 200 million T cells. Across under 500 genotyped donors of the cohort, an average of approximately 200,000 unique TCR beta nucleotide sequences per donor were sequenced, and 15% to 20% of those sequences were non-productive. Because of strong linkage in the cohort, roughly five DR-DQ haplotypes were treated as single units for association and clustering. High-throughput TCR immunosequencing, statistical association of individual TCRs with disease status, and machine learning were combined to predict cytomegalovirus infection status. The number of donors typed differed by locus, with about 629-630 for A, B, C, DRB1 and DQB1, around 500 for DQA1, 600 to 610 for DPA1, and over 400 for DPB1. The T cell repertoires of around 670 subjects were profiled by immunosequencing and related to cytomegalovirus serostatus. The study was designed to test whether signatures of past pathogen exposure could be identified by cataloging public T cell receptors. Donor age, sex, ethnicity and CMV serostatus were collected together with the repertoire data. A later analysis re-examined previously published TCR beta repertoires from more than 650 donors and added high-resolution HLA genotyping to investigate patterns of TCR occurrence. A later genetic analysis used genome-wide SNP genotypes for about three fifths of the 666 donors, treating that subset as a discovery cohort. To decide whether each TCR beta V gene segment behaved as functional or pseudogenic, an earlier analysis of nearly 600 of the donors relied on high-throughput TCR beta sequencing. Every repertoire in the discovery cohort had been generated on one and the same sequencing platform. HLA typing included class I and class II loci at four-digit resolution. The later analysis used no new phenotypic data to find candidate immune exposures, relying instead on TCR beta sequences and their occurrence across donors. In addition to the first cohort of around 670 subjects, a separate validation cohort of about 120 different subjects was used. Roughly 300 gigabases of sequencing data and roughly 90 million unique TCR sequences were included in an early release covering several hundred HLA-typed donors. Of the 350 to 450 genotyped donors, 65% to 90% fell in the genetic ancestry cluster associated with self-reported Caucasian donors.

Summary of the overall study and its limitations: A later analysis associated approximately 17,000 TCR beta sequences with specific HLA alleles at a false discovery rate of 0.05. A total of 150 to 200 TCR beta chains were listed by the study as associated with cytomegalovirus. According to a later analysis, parvovirus B19, influenza, CMV and Epstein-Barr virus appeared linked to several top co-occurrence clusters. Correlated functional status among segregating V segments might be attributable to linkage disequilibrium, but an unknown experimental factor could not be ruled out. A few of the identified cytomegalovirus-associated TCR beta chains were confirmed in vitro to be specific for cytomegalovirus antigens. While some public TCRs were present in many individuals, most TCR sequences turned up only very rarely across donors. A later genetic analysis reported fewer N-insertions in productive TCRs among donors in an Asian-associated ancestry cluster than the roughly 640-donor mean. Compared with equally common non-associated chains, HLA-associated TCR beta chains in a later analysis were more clonally expanded and had lower generation probabilities. A later analysis found that most CMV-associated TCR beta chains appeared HLA-restricted, with HLA associations seemingly driven largely by CMV exposure. It was suggested by the authors that the approach could potentially be generalized to other disease states and immunological phenotypes. A later genetic analysis associated a missense DCLRE1C variant with V-gene and J-gene trimming of TCR beta chains, and an independent cohort replicated the association. HLA typing was unavailable for some donors at each locus, so association tests used only the typed subset. CMV serostatus was the only immune exposure information available for the cohort. In both the original and validation cohorts, the classifier was reported to diagnose cytomegalovirus status with high specificity and sensitivity. In an earlier analysis of around 600 of the donors, most TCR beta V segments appeared in productive rearrangements about 90% or about 30% of the time, broadly matching IMGT annotations. A further reported finding was that TCR beta sequences accurately predicted the HLA-A and HLA-B alleles for most subjects in the first cohort. In a later analysis, the rate of TCR association differed among HLA loci, with DRB1 alleles having the most associated TCRs and HLA-C alleles having the fewest. A group of highly shared sequence variants was considered likely to be a technical artifact of the sequencing pipeline. Roughly uniform sequencing depth across donors was assumed in presence/absence analyses, although this assumption may not hold. This cohort had only TCR beta chains sequenced, and the lack of alpha or paired-chain data limited which features could be detected. When HLA alleles, especially DR and DQ, strongly co-occurred, TCR associations were difficult to assign to individual alleles. Because counts were too low, seventeen rarely observed V segments, including chromosome 9 orphons, were left out of the earlier analysis of about 500 of the donors.

The library came from the immunoSEQ multiplex PCR assay. For the multiplex PCR, a mixture combining 60 forward primers for TCR Vbeta segments and 13 reverse primers for TCR Jbeta segments was used. The CDR3 region of rearranged TCR beta genes was amplified from genomic DNA with a multiplex PCR assay. The amplified TCR beta libraries were sequenced on the Illumina HiSeq System as 87-base-pair reads. For the original study's pipeline: A later analysis counted approximately 74 million unique TCR beta chains across the 666 repertoires, and some 11 million of these chains were shared by at least two donors. To remove PCR and sequencing errors, raw reads were error-corrected and collapsed into unique sequences using a nearest-neighbor algorithm that merged closely related sequences. CDR3 sequences were aligned to IMGT reference sequences to assign V, D and J gene segments. Each retained sequence needed at least a six-nucleotide match to both a V gene segment and a J gene segment. A rearrangement was called productive if the CDR3 had no stop codons and remained in frame with V and J, and every other rearrangement was called non-productive. CDR3 was defined by IMGT convention, running from the second conserved V-encoded cysteine to the conserved J-encoded phenylalanine. The earlier analysis of 500 to 650 of the donors excluded any sequence lacking an unambiguous match to a single V gene segment. In an earlier analysis of some 590 of the donors, a V segment was called functional when productive rearrangements were above 56.7%, and segregating when the standard deviation between donors exceeded 5%. A statistical classification framework was built for diagnosing cytomegalovirus status from the catalog of TCR beta chain sequences. V and J gene assignment, in a later analysis, came from comparing TCR nucleotide sequences with IMGT/GENE-DB human TR gene sequences. A later analysis assigned CDR3 sequences and most-parsimonious VDJ recombination scenarios with the TCRdist pipeline. In a later analysis, each TCR beta chain was defined by its CDR3 amino acid sequence together with its V-gene family, and reads without a unique V-gene family were excluded. In a later analysis, approximately 640 highly shared, low-generation-probability nucleotide sequences were removed to address suspected cross-contamination and a sequencing artifact. A later analysis calculated a clonal expansion index for each public chain from normalized within-repertoire ranks of inferred template counts. In a later analysis, generation probabilities were computed with a VDJ recombination model fitted to out-of-frame rearrangements, and the resulting probabilities were checked against IGoR. A later analysis scored TCR-TCR, TCR-HLA and TCR-CMV co-occurrence with hypergeometric tests, applying a repertoire-size bias correction to TCR pairs. A later analysis estimated false discovery rates by permuting HLA or CMV assignments 20 times. In a later analysis, co-occurring TCRs were grouped using DBSCAN, and TCRdist sequence similarity was added for clustering within HLA-allele-positive subsets. Repertoires with fewer than 30,000 or more than 120,000 public chains, plus five repertoires with anomalous nucleotide sharing, were excluded from co-occurrence clustering. Sourced from immuneACCESS, this table was stored by TCRdb with only in-frame sequences that have V and J called. A share of the clones is absent; for the studies checked, an unresolved V gene accounts for under half, and the remainder has no known explanation. V and J calls and clone size come straight from that table; D and trimming were deduced from the DNA. The sample table holds 100,000 to 150,000 clones, of which 80% were seen once. 1% of the sample comes from the top ten.

The cohort was made up of 500 to 800 healthy bone marrow donors. Cohort members were all nominally healthy when sampled, although unrecorded immune exposures were likely present. The donor was CMV seronegative and was included in the group of several hundred seronegative cohort members. Each donor provided a peripheral blood sample, and peripheral blood mononuclear cells were used for TCR beta sequencing. The Qiagen DNeasy Blood Extraction Kit was used to extract genomic DNA from the blood cell samples. A note on this clone: Its antigen remains undetermined. Within one base of it there is no much larger clone, and no base qualities were kept.

The sample was PBMCs. This receptor was taken from a man aged 40-55 years in good health and CMV-seronegative.

The CDR3 here reads CASSLGGRAPGELFF. In nucleotides, the sequence is TGTGCCAGCAGTTTGGGCGGGAGGGCCCCCGGGGAGCTGTTTTTT. The sequence links TRBV27 to TRBJ2-2; 9 central bases correspond to TRBD2. V lost 3 bases and J lost 6 bases, and the count of bases not matched to a germline gene is 5. Inclusive of the bounding cysteine and phenylalanine, the CDR3 is 15 residues long. Only the CDR3 region is kept as DNA, spanning 45 bases read in frame from base 1. According to the germline V gene (reference sequence), CDR1 reads MNHEY and CDR2 reads SMNVEV.